The 15 T cell receptor beta chains listed next were all sequenced from one sample in a study of Ad26.COV2.S vaccination and SARS-CoV-2 variants. The table came from immunoSEQ multiplex PCR; TCRdb's copy has only in-frame clones and leaves some out. The repertoire holds about 400,000 clones, with about 92% as singletons. As for treatment: roughly 18 received Ad26.COV2.S at low or high dose, single or two shots; 5 received placebo; per-sample allocation not given. The investigators took samples on day 63 after the first vaccine or placebo injection. This specimen consisted of peripheral blood, obtained in a trial of Ad26.COV2.S vaccine versus placebo. Source of these receptors: a person aged 18-65 years who received the Ad26.COV2.S COVID-19 vaccine or a placebo.

The chain employs TRBV5-6 and TRBJ2-2; D is perhaps TRBD1 or TRBD2 (6 bases each). The CDR3 is 14 residues long. Trimming removed 2 bases from V and 5 bases from J, with 10 bases in between. Germline values: CDR1 SGHDT, CDR2 YYEEEE. DNA for the CDR3: TGTGCCAGCAGCTTACGGGGGCGAACCGGGGAGCTGTTTTTT. It translates to CASSLRGRTGELFF.

V usage is TRBV5-1 and J usage is TRBJ2-7; 7 bases line up with TRBD1. Germline trimming cut 2 bases from V and 1 base from J; bases unmatched to any gene: 9. In germline, CDR1 is SGHRS, CDR2 YFSETQ. This CDR3 is 16 amino acids long. The CDR3 region is CASSLRQGSFSYEQYF. CDR3 in DNA: TGCGCCAGCAGCTTAAGACAGGGTTCCTTTTCCTACGAGCAGTACTTC.

This chain links TRBV6-5 with TRBJ2-7; D is unresolved. The CDR3 contains 15 residues. V was pared by 7 bases and J by 0 bases, with 16 bases between. Germline assignment: CDR1 MNHEY and CDR2 SVGAGI. For the CDR3, the DNA is TGTGCCAGCACTTTTCTGGACGGAAGCTCCTACGAGCAGTACTTC. Translation: CASTFLDGSSYEQYF.

The genes are TRBV5-4 and TRBJ2-1, with 12 bases matching TRBD2. Germline V lookup: CDR1 SGHNT, CDR2 YYREEE (reference sequence). Unmatched junction bases numbered 5, after V lost 4 bases and J lost 3 bases. The CDR3 spans 16 residues. Here the CDR3 reads CASSPPGLAGYNEQFF. In DNA, the CDR3 is TGTGCCAGCAGCCCACCGGGACTAGCGGGCTACAATGAGCAGTTCTTC.

CDR3 in DNA: TGTGCCAGCAGCCCGATGGGGGGCTATAATTCACCCCTCCACTTT. Encoded protein: CASSPMGGYNSPLHF. V is TRBV11-2 and J is TRBJ1-6; TRBD1 is a possible D gene (5 bases). The CDR3 extends over 15 amino acids. The V end was cut by 5 bases, the J end by 3 bases, with 11 bases between. In germline, CDR1 is SGHAT, CDR2 FQNNGV. The full variable domain, rest sourced from reference TRBV11-2 and TRBJ1-6, is EAGVAQSPRYKIIEKRQSVAFWCNPISGHATLYWYQQILGQGPKLLIQFQNNGVVDDSQLPKDRFSAERLKGVDSTLKIQPAKLEDSAVYLCASSPMGGYNSPLHFGNGTRLTVT.

V usage is TRBV5-1 and J usage is TRBJ2-3; 10 bases are shared with TRBD2. V shed 0 bases and J 0 bases; nucleotides not matched to a gene: 7. The germline gives CDR1 SGHRS, CDR2 YFSETQ. This CDR3 has 18 residues. CDR3 bases: TGCGCCAGCAGCTTGGCGTCTAGCGGGGGCCGTAGCACAGATACGCAGTATTTT. It translates to CASSLASSGGRSTDTQYF.

This clone occurred once. The V gene is TRBV11-2, the J gene TRBJ2-7; D call uncertain. CDR1 SGHAT and CDR2 FQNNGV come from the germline V gene. The CDR3 consists of 15 residues. The V gene lost 1 base and the J gene lost 0 bases, with 10 bases spanning the gap. The CDR3, as DNA: TGTGCCAGCAGCTTAGGCGCCTGGAGCTCCTACGAGCAGTACTTC. It codes for CASSLGAWSSYEQYF.

This rearrangement joins TRBV19 to TRBJ1-6; 9 nucleotides agree with TRBD1. V was pared by 0 bases and J by 14 bases, with 8 bases of the junction left unmatched. CDR1 and CDR2 from the germline V gene are LNHDA and SQIVND (reference sequence). This CDR3 region has 15 residues. CDR3 in amino acids: CASSIEGQGLKALHF. CDR3 nucleotide sequence: TGTGCCAGTAGTATAGAAGGACAGGGGCTTAAGGCCCTCCACTTT.

The chain carries TRBV30 and TRBJ1-4; 7 positions agree with TRBD1. The CDR3 is made up of 13 amino acids. Germline loops: CDR1 GTSNPN, CDR2 SVGIG (reference sequence). With 1 base clipped from V and 11 bases from J, the junction kept 7 bases outside the gene matches. Here the CDR3 reads CAWSDQGVGKLFF. As DNA, the CDR3 is TGTGCCTGGAGTGACCAGGGGGTGGGGAAACTGTTTTTT.

The genes are TRBV19 and TRBJ2-3, with D uncertain. This CDR3 spans 13 amino acids. Trimming removed 1 base at V and 4 bases at J, with 6 bases between. Germline V gives CDR1 LNHDA, CDR2 SQIVND (reference sequence). As DNA, the CDR3 is TGTGCCAGTAGTATAGTAGCAGCAGATACGCAGTATTTT. Translation: CASSIVAADTQYF. The whole variable domain, filled in from reference TRBV19 and TRBJ2-3, reads DGGITQSPKYLFRKEGQNVTLSCEQNLNHDAMYWYRQDPGQGLRLIYYSQIVNDFQKGDIAEGYSVSREKKESFPLTVTSAQKNPTAFYLCASSIVAADTQYFGPGTRLTVL.

This sequence joins TRBV19 and TRBJ1-1; possibly TRBD1 for D (5 bases). The CDR3 length is 14 residues. Germline CDR1 reads LNHDA; CDR2 reads SQIVND (reference sequence). With 5 bases removed from V and 3 bases from J, the gap between germline ends came to 13 bases. CDR3 amino acids: CASSQQEEDTEAFF. Written as DNA, the CDR3 is TGTGCCAGTAGTCAACAGGAAGAGGACACTGAAGCTTTCTTT.

The gene calls are TRBV6-5 and TRBJ1-3; tentative D call: TRBD1 (5 bases). Germline V gives CDR1 MNHEY, CDR2 SVGAGI. The CDR3 spans 15 residues. The germline V and J ends were trimmed by 0 bases and 0 bases, with 6 bases remaining between them. CDR3 residues: CASSYSDSSGNTIYF. In DNA, the CDR3 is TGTGCCAGCAGTTACTCTGACAGCTCTGGAAACACCATATATTTT.

This clone was seen just once. The chain couples TRBV6-5 to TRBJ1-6; D may be TRBD1 (5 bases). V was clipped by 10 bases and J by 5 bases, with 15 bases between them. This CDR3 comprises 14 residues. The germline gives CDR1 MNHEY, CDR2 SVGAGI. This chain's CDR3 is CATTGGAHNSPLHF. In nucleotides, the CDR3 is TGTGCCACAACCGGCGGGGCCCATAATTCACCCCTCCACTTT.

The chain recombines TRBV6-2 or TRBV6-3 with TRBJ2-3; 8 nucleotides align to TRBD2. The germline gives CDR1 MNHEY, CDR2 SVGEGT. With V trimmed by 6 bases and J by 2 bases, 13 bases remained unmatched. The CDR3 spans 17 residues. The CDR3 loop is CASSPPERGITTDTQYF. The CDR3 DNA reads TGTGCCAGCAGCCCTCCCGAGCGGGGGATCACCACAGATACGCAGTATTTT.

The chain has TRBV7-9 and TRBJ1-4; 10 positions agree with TRBD1. CDR1 is SEHNR, CDR2 FQNEAQ, per germline (reference sequence). The CDR3 runs 16 residues. V shed 3 bases, J shed 7 bases, and the junction held 8 bases outside the gene matches. The CDR3 nucleotides are TGTGCCAGCAGCTTGGGACAGGGGACTTTTCGTGAAAAACTGTTTTTT. Protein sequence: CASSLGQGTFREKLFF.